The T cell receptor (beta chain) under discussion was sequenced for a study of Graves' ophthalmopathy and Graves' hyperthyroidism. Broader study findings: Detection in blood was also observed for most expanded thyroid clonotypes above 0.001 frequency.

This clonotype was observed a few times. Its antigen is unknown. The sequenced template was RNA, covering the TCR beta CDR3 region. Investigators did first-round RT-PCR with HTBI primers, then second-round multiplex PCR. TCRdb recomputed calls from the multiplex PCR reads with MiXCR, one row per CDR3 protein. The repertoire holds a few hundred thousand distinct CDR3 sequences, with 15% as singletons. Aged 18 to 65, hyperthyroidism patients had been newly diagnosed, with under 2 months' duration. Diagnoses were established from clinical symptoms, serum thyroxine, TRAb, thyroid ultrasound and orbital computed tomography. The PBMC fraction was derived from more than 8 ml of fresh peripheral blood. The clonotype was recovered from a woman aged 18-29 years with stable Graves' hyperthyroidism. Sequences were obtained from peripheral blood.

The CDR3 sequence is CASSLDGAPVNSGRQETQYF. CDR3 nucleotide sequence: TGTGCCAGCAGCTTAGATGGAGCCCCGGTGAATAGCGGGAGACAAGAGACCCAGTACTTC. V and J are TRBV11-2 and TRBJ2-5; 9 bases map to TRBD2. CDR3 length: 20 amino acids. V gave up 0 bases and J gave up 2 bases; unmatched junction bases: 16. Per germline, CDR1 SGHAT and CDR2 FQNNGV.